The 10 T cell receptor beta chains reported below all come from one sample, sequenced in a study of blood T cell repertoires in COVID-19. Some clones are missing from TCRdb's copy, which holds only in-frame ones; the method was immunoSEQ multiplex PCR. The table lists approximately 220,000 clones, 70% to 90% of them singletons. The material sequenced was peripheral blood. The receptors were sampled from a man aged 35-49 years with acute or convalescent COVID-19.

The chain links TRBV27 to TRBJ2-2, with 9 bases lining up with TRBD1. Germline CDR1 is MNHEY and CDR2 is SMNVEV (reference sequence). The CDR3 runs 15 residues. V shed 4 bases, J shed 5 bases, and the junction held 5 bases outside the gene matches. CDR3 region: CASSYQGQGTGELFF. The CDR3 DNA reads as TGTGCCAGCAGTTATCAGGGACAGGGTACCGGGGAGCTGTTTTTT.

The rearrangement joins TRBV5-1 to TRBJ1-4; 9 bases agree with TRBD1. The V segment lost 0 bases and the J segment 7 bases; nucleotides outside the gene matches: 7. The CDR3 runs 16 residues. Per germline, CDR1 SGHRS and CDR2 YFSETQ. CDR3 loop: CASSLGVQGAGEKLFF. Written as DNA, the CDR3 is TGCGCCAGCAGCTTGGGAGTACAGGGGGCTGGTGAAAAACTGTTTTTT.

The rearrangement uses TRBV18 and TRBJ1-6; perhaps TRBD1 as D (6 bases). Germline lookup yields CDR1 KGHSH and CDR2 LQKENI. Trimming stripped 3 bases from V and 4 bases from J, with 10 bases between. This CDR3 region has 15 residues. Here the CDR3 reads CASSPGARYNSPLHF. The CDR3 DNA reads as TGTGCCAGCTCACCGGGGGCCCGGTATAATTCACCCCTCCACTTT.

On this clone: The junction departs from the called germline gene at one end, perhaps through a read error. The J gene is TRBJ2-7, the V gene TRBV9, with D unclear. This CDR3 comprises 14 residues. CDR1 and CDR2 (germline): SGDLS, YYNGEE. This CDR3 is CASGSGQSSHEQYF. The CDR3 bases are TGTGCCAGCGGGTCTGGGCAGTCCTCCCACGAGCAGTACTTC.

CDR3 protein: CASSLAGAGNEQYF. CDR3 DNA sequence: TGTGCCAGCAGCTTAGCGGGAGCGGGCAACGAGCAGTACTTC. This sequence joins TRBV6-5 and TRBJ2-7; 9 bases line up with TRBD2. This CDR3 comprises 14 residues. Looked up from germline, CDR1 is MNHEY and CDR2 is SVGAGI. Trimming cost V 6 bases and J 5 bases; bases outside gene matches: 8.

The chain joins TRBV6-5 to TRBJ2-5; D is unresolved. The CDR3 covers 12 residues. The germline gives CDR1 MNHEY, CDR2 SVGAGI. The ends were cut back, 6 bases at V and 7 bases at J, with 12 bases in the middle. The CDR3 is CASRSLGGTQYF. The DNA for the CDR3 is TGTGCCAGCAGAAGTTTAGGCGGGACCCAGTACTTC.

The CDR3 reads CASSHPGLSEQYF. The CDR3 coding sequence is TGCGCCAGCAGCCATCCGGGACTAAGCGAGCAGTACTTC. The V call is TRBV4-1, the J call TRBJ2-7, with 7 bases matching TRBD2. CDR1 and CDR2 from the germline V gene are MGHRA and YSYEKL. With V trimmed by 3 bases and J by 6 bases, 5 bases remained unmatched. The CDR3 loop spans 13 amino acids.

The chain is built from TRBV6-5 and TRBJ2-3; D remains ambiguous. With 2 bases removed from V and 0 bases from J, the gap between germline ends came to 12 bases. This CDR3 is 16 amino acids long. Germline V gene data show CDR1 as MNHEY and CDR2 as SVGAGI. In DNA form, the CDR3 reads TGTGCCAGCAGTTACCAAGGAGACGGTAGCACAGATACGCAGTATTTT. Amino acid sequence: CASSYQGDGSTDTQYF.

The chain recombines TRBV18 with TRBJ1-4; TRBD1 agrees at 10 bases. The CDR3 has 15 residues. Germline CDR1 KGHSH, CDR2 LQKENI. The trim removed 6 bases at V and 8 bases at J, leaving 9 bases unmatched. CDR3 loop: CASSPGDRGGEKLFF. CDR3 DNA sequence: TGTGCCAGCTCGCCGGGGGACAGGGGAGGCGAAAAACTGTTTTTT.

This rearrangement joins TRBV7-7 to TRBJ2-7; 13 bases map to TRBD2. The CDR3 loop spans 18 amino acids. Per the germline V gene, CDR1 is SSHAT and CDR2 is FNYEAQ (reference sequence). Trimming cost V 5 bases and J 5 bases; bases outside gene matches: 15. Here the CDR3 DNA reads TGTGCCAGCAGCCCCGGCCCCCCCGGACTAGCGGGGGCTGACGAGCAGTACTTC. Its translation: CASSPGPPGLAGADEQYF.